One sample yielded the 10 T cell receptor beta chains listed below, sequenced in a study of post-analysis software for immune sequencing data. No antigen has been identified for these receptors. Included in the TCR beta cDNA libraries were unique molecular identifiers. One entry per CDR3 protein results from TCRdb running MiXCR on the PCR reads. The sample includes 800,000 to 950,000 distinct CDR3 sequences, around 50% of them seen just once. Study-wide results and caveats: About five TRBV segments (TRBV5-6, TRBV5-1 and TRBV20-1 among them) occurred more frequently in patients than in controls.

Sequencing was carried out using blood. These receptor sequences come from a girl aged 5 to 17 with multiple sclerosis.

This chain uses TRBV7-2 with TRBJ2-1; D may be TRBD2 (5 bases). The V end was cut by 4 bases, the J end by 7 bases, with 20 bases between. Germline CDR1 is SGHTA and CDR2 is FQGNSA. This CDR3 spans 16 amino acids. The chain's CDR3 is CASSSHGLRVTNEQFF. The CDR3 nucleotides read TGTGCCAGCAGCTCTCACGGTCTGAGGGTAACAAATGAGCAGTTCTTC.

V usage is TRBV7-3 and J usage is TRBJ2-3, with TRBD2 matching 10 bases. V was clipped by 5 bases and J by 7 bases; unmatched bases: 9. The germline V gene encodes CDR1 SGHTA and CDR2 FQGTGA. The CDR3 sequence is 15 residues long. CDR3 region: CASSPQGLAINTQYF. CDR3 sequence (DNA): TGTGCCAGCAGCCCCCAGGGACTAGCGATAAATACGCAGTATTTT.

This clonotype has just one count. This chain joins TRBV28 and TRBJ1-2; D unclear. The CDR3 has 16 residues. V shed 2 bases and J shed 1 base, with 14 bases lying between them. Germline CDR1 is MDHEN and CDR2 is SYDVKM. In DNA, the CDR3 is TGTGCCAGCAGTTTAGCTCCTCAAAAAAATAACTATGGCTACACCTTC. It encodes CASSLAPQKNNYGYTF.

This chain uses TRBV18 with TRBJ2-4; 10 bases agree with TRBD1. This CDR3 region has 16 residues. From germline, CDR1 is KGHSH and CDR2 LQKENI. V was clipped by 6 bases and J by 1 base; unmatched bases: 6. Here the CDR3 DNA reads TGTGCCAGCTCCCCGGACAGGGGGGAGGCCAAAAACATTCAGTACTTC. Amino acids: CASSPDRGEAKNIQYF.

The rearrangement links TRBV5-1 to TRBJ2-3, with D perhaps TRBD1 or TRBD2 (5 bases each). Trimming pared 0 bases from V and 3 bases from J, leaving 14 bases between. The V gene's germline CDR1 is SGHRS and CDR2 YFSETQ. The CDR3 runs to 16 residues. CDR3: CASSLVGTAKTDTQYF. CDR3 in DNA: TGCGCCAGCAGCTTGGTTGGGACCGCAAAAACAGATACGCAGTATTTT.

The chain carries TRBV12-3 or TRBV12-4 and TRBJ2-3; 9 nucleotides align to TRBD2. Trimming removed 6 bases from V and 2 bases from J; junction bases left unmatched: 12. The CDR3 runs to 17 residues. CDR3 nucleotides: TGTGCCAGCAGCTCCCCTGGACGACTAGCGGTCACAGATACGCAGTATTTT. Translated: CASSSPGRLAVTDTQYF.

The chain carries TRBV6-5 and TRBJ2-5; TRBD2 aligns across 7 bases. This CDR3 spans 16 amino acids. The germline CDR1 and CDR2 sequences are MNHEY and SVGAGI. V was pared by 6 bases and J by 2 bases, with 12 bases of the junction left unmatched. The CDR3 region has the DNA TGTGCCAGCAGCCGAATCTGGGAGGGAGGGCAAGAGACCCAGTACTTC. Translation: CASSRIWEGGQETQYF.

The chain recombines TRBV20-1 with TRBJ2-7; D might be TRBD1 or TRBD2, each matching 5 bases. This CDR3 spans 13 amino acids. V was clipped by 6 bases and J by 4 bases, with 16 bases between them. The germline V gene has CDR1 DFQATT and CDR2 SNEGSKA (reference sequence). CDR3 residues: CSARDGAEYEQYF. The CDR3 nucleotides read TGCAGTGCCCGCGACGGGGCTGAATACGAGCAGTACTTC.

This clonotype was seen a handful of times. The gene calls are TRBV10-2 and TRBJ1-4; TRBD1 might be the D (6 bases). V was trimmed by 5 bases and J by 8 bases, leaving 15 bases between them. The CDR3 covers 14 residues. Germline CDR1 is WSHSY and CDR2 is SAAADI. This CDR3 is CASSSPGTQEKLFF. The CDR3, as DNA: TGCGCCAGCAGTTCTCCCGGGACACAAGAAAAACTGTTTTTT.

This clonotype was counted only a few times. A read error may produce the germline difference seen at one junction end. CDR3 sequence reads: CASSFSGGSSYNEQFF. CDR3 bases: TGTGCCAGCAGCTTTAGCGGGGGGAGCTCCTACAACGAGCAGTTCTTC. The V call is TRBV7-2, the J call TRBJ2-1; TRBD2 agrees at 10 bases. This CDR3 spans 16 amino acids. The germline gives CDR1 SGHTA, CDR2 FQGNSA.